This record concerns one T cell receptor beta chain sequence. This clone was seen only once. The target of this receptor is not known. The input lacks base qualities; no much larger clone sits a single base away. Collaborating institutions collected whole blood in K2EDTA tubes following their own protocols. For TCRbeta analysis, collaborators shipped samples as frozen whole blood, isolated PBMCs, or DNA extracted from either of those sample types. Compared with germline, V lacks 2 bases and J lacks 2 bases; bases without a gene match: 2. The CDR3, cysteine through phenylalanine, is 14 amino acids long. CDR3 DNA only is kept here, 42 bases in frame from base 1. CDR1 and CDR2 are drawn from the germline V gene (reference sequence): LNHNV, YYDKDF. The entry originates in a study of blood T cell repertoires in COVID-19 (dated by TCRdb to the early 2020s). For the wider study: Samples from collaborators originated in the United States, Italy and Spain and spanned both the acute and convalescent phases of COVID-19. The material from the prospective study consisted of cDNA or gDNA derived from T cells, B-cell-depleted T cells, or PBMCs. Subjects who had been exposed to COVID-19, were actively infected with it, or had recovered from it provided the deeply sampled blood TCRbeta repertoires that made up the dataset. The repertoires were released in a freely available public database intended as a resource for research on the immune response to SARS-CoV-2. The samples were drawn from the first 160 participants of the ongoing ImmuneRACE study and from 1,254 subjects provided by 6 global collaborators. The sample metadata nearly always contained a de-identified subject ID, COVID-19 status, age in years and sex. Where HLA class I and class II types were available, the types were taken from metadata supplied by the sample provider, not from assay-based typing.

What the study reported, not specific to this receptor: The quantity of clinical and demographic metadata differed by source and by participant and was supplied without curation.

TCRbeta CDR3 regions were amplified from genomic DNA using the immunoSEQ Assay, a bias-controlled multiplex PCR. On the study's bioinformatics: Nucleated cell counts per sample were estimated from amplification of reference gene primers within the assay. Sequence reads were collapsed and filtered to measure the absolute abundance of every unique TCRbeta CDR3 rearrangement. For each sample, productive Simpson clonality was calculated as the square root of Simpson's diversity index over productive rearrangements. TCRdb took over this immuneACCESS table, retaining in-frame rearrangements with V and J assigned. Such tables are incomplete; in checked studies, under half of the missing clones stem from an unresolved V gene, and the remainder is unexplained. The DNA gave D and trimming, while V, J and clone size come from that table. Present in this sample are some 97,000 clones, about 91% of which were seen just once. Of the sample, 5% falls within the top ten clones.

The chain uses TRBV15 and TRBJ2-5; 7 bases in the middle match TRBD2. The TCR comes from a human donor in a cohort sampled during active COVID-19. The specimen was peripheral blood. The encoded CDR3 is CATSRKAGQETQYF. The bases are TGTGCCACCAGCAGAAAAGCGGGGCAAGAGACCCAGTACTTC.